This paragraph covers one TCR beta chain sequence. The CDR3 contains 15 residues. The germline V and J ends were trimmed by 4 bases and 0 bases, with 11 bases remaining between them. Germline V gene lookup returns CDR1 SGDLS and CDR2 YYNGEE. This sample stems from a study of blood T cell repertoires in COVID-19. Across the study: Samples taken during acute and convalescent COVID-19 were collected in the United States, Italy and Spain.

Generated by immunoSEQ multiplex PCR, the TCRdb table keeps only in-frame clones and is missing some. Here the sample spans 350,000 to 450,000 clones, just under 90% being singletons. Membership in each cohort depended on participant-reported clinical history. The V and J genes are TRBV9 and TRBJ2-1, with D maybe TRBD2 (6 bases). Sequencing was performed on PBMCs or T cells enriched from blood (not recorded which). This TCR derives from a woman in her thirties who had recovered from COVID-19. CDR3 nucleotide sequence: TGTGCCAGCAGCACCGGGACTGGCTCCTACAATGAGCAGTTCTTC. As protein: CASSTGTGSYNEQFF.